Below, one T cell receptor (beta chain) is given with its context. As yet, its antigen is unknown. V trimming: 5 bases; J trimming: 0 bases; junction bases outside the gene matches: 6. This CDR3 is built from 15 residues. Germline V gene data show CDR1 as MNHEY and CDR2 as SMNVEV (reference sequence). A second about 6 to 11 cycle PCR used barcoded and J-beta primers. From the 5' RACE reads, TCRdb called clonotypes with MiXCR, one entry per CDR3 protein. The table has 850,000 to 1,100,000 distinct CDR3 sequences, around two fifths seen once. The entry originates in a study of blood T cells in healthy people across ages. General study results and limits: Estimated diversity that came from one million T cells was considered an underestimate.

The TCR was taken from a man younger than 35 in good health. The chain employs TRBV27 and TRBJ2-5; 7 bases map to TRBD1. The sequenced material came from blood. The CDR3 nucleotides read TGTGCCAGCAGTACATGGACAGGTTACCAAGAGACCCAGTACTTC. Protein: CASSTWTGYQETQYF.